Listed here are 4 T cell receptor beta chains from one sample, sequenced in a study of T cells in Graves' hyperthyroidism and ophthalmopathy. RNA transcripts gave rise to amplified TCR beta CDR3 regions. The HTBI primer set was used in a first-round RT-PCR of the TCR CDR3. In TCRdb, the multiplex PCR reads were re-called with MiXCR into one record per CDR3 protein. The table lists a few hundred thousand distinct CDR3 sequences, 15% to 20% of them singletons, with around 47% in the top ten. Input material: blood. Every receptor here comes from a woman aged 50 to 65 with Graves' hyperthyroidism.

This clonotype was seen more than once but under ten times. The rearrangement joins TRBV28 to TRBJ1-2; D may be TRBD1 (5 bases). CDR3 length: 14 residues. Trimming left V 6 bases short and J 5 bases short, with 16 bases between. Per the germline V gene, CDR1 is MDHEN and CDR2 is SYDVKM. The CDR3, as DNA: TGTGCCAGCAGGCCCAGGGCCCCAGGGTATGGCTACACCTTC. Amino acid sequence: CASRPRAPGYGYTF.

This clonotype turned up a few times. CDR3 in DNA: TGTGCCAGCAGTGCGGACAGCTATAGCAATCAGCCCCAGCATTTT. The encoded protein is CASSADSYSNQPQHF. The gene calls are TRBV6-1 and TRBJ1-5; tentative D call: TRBD1 (6 bases). Germline V gene lookup returns CDR1 MNHNS and CDR2 SASEGT. V lost 4 bases and J 0 bases, leaving 10 bases between the germline ends. This CDR3 has 15 amino acids.

This clonotype was picked up a small number of times. The chain carries TRBV6-1 and TRBJ2-1; 9 bases are shared with TRBD1. The germline V gene encodes CDR1 MNHNS and CDR2 SASEGT. This CDR3 has 12 amino acids. The trim removed 10 bases at V and 13 bases at J, leaving 11 bases unmatched. The CDR3 nucleotides are TGTGCCACCGGGGGACAGGGAGTTTCTCAGTTCTTC. This sequence encodes CATGGQGVSQFF.

As for this clonotype: A much more abundant neighbour one base away suggests this may be a read error. V gene TRBV6-2 or TRBV6-3 combines with J gene TRBJ2-5; 7 nucleotides line up with TRBD1. The CDR3 totals 17 residues. Germline CDR1 MNHEY, CDR2 SVGEGT. After removal of 0 bases from V and 4 bases from J, the junction contained 11 bases not matched to a gene. DNA for the CDR3: TGTGCCAGCAGTTACTCGGCCCAGACAGGGAGAAGAGAGACCCAGTACTTC. Encoded protein: CASSYSAQTGRRETQYF.